This T cell receptor beta chain stems from a study of post-analysis software for immune sequencing data. The study's findings and limits: Multiple sclerosis was associated with a significant reduction in normalized Chao1 diversity relative to controls. In patients, roughly 5 TRBV segments were more frequent than in controls, with TRBV5-6, TRBV5-1 and TRBV20-1 among them.

The CDR3 is 13 amino acids. V lost 0 bases and J lost 12; bases outside the gene matches: 8. Germline-derived CDR1 and CDR2 are LNHNV and YYDKDF (reference sequence). This clonotype was detected only a few times. Its antigen is currently unknown. cDNA libraries for TCR beta contained unique molecular identifiers. Each batch of about 0.95 to 11 million T cells produced hundreds of thousands of cDNA molecules. MiXCR, run by TCRdb on the PCR reads, gives a single entry per CDR3 protein. The table has hundreds of thousands of distinct CDR3 sequences, approximately 60% seen once. This TCR was sampled from a girl aged 2 to 9 with multiple sclerosis. The material sequenced was blood. The V gene is TRBV15, the J gene TRBJ2-7, with TRBD1 matching 7 bases. The CDR3 nucleotides read TGTGCCACCAGCAGAGATCGGTCGAGACAGGGGTACTTC. Translating gives CATSRDRSRQGYF.